The rows below give T cell receptor beta chains drawn from one sample of a study of preoperative IRX-2 immunotherapy in early breast cancer. TCRdb's table, derived via immunoSEQ multiplex PCR, lists solely in-frame clones and lacks some. The data hold tens of thousands of clones, with 75% to 85% observed a single time. Sequencing was performed on lymph node tissue, taken after IRX-2 immunotherapy. These receptors all come from a human donor with breast cancer. The CDR3 runs from the conserved cysteine through the conserved F or W. The order of the fields is clone size, D gene, J gene, V gene, CDR3 DNA, CDR3 protein. The D gene is left open where the match is weak. Size is omitted from some rows. Given values are once, few, many or a class for expanded clones.

>NA|TRBD2|TRBJ2-1|TRBV7-7
TGTGCCAGCAGCTTGGGGTTGACTAGCGGGACTTACAATGAGCAGTTCTTC
CASSLGLTSGTYNEQFF
>NA|NA|TRBJ2-7|TRBV18
TGTGCCAGCTCTGGGGACAACTCCTACGAGCAGTACTTC
CASSGDNSYEQYF
>NA|NA|TRBJ2-5|TRBV5-1
TGCGCCAGCAGCTTGGAGGCGAAGGTCCAAGAGACCCAGTACTTC
CASSLEAKVQETQYF
>NA|NA|TRBJ1-6|TRBV7-1
TGTGCCAGCAGCCAGCTGACAGTTGGCAATTCACCCCTCCACTTT
CASSQLTVGNSPLHF
>NA|TRBD1|TRBJ1-1|TRBV10-3
TGTGCCATCAGTGAGTCGCGGGGACAGGAGAACACTGAAGCTTTCTTT
CAISESRGQENTEAFF
>NA|NA|TRBJ1-5|TRBV10-2
TGCGCCAGCAGTGAAAGGGGGACACAGAGGCCTAATCAGCCCCAGCATTTT
CASSERGTQRPNQPQHF
>NA|NA|TRBJ2-7|TRBV6-8
TGTGCCAGCAGATACACCCGCGGCCCCTACGAGCAGTACTTC
CASRYTRGPYEQYF
>NA|NA|TRBJ2-1|TRBV2
TGTGCCAGCAGTGAAACAGGGACCCCGGGCAATGAGCAGTTCTTC
CASSETGTPGNEQFF
>NA|NA|TRBJ1-4|TRBV28
TGTGCCAGCAGTTTACCCCCAGGTAACGGTGAAAAACTGTTTTTT
CASSLPPGNGEKLFF
>NA|NA|TRBJ1-1|TRBV6-8
TGTGCCAGCAGGACGAGGACGATGCTGAACACTGAAGCTTTCTTT
CASRTRTMLNTEAFF
>NA|TRBD1|TRBJ2-7|TRBV6-7
TGTGCCAGTTCGGGACAGGGCGACTACGAGCAGTACTTC
CASSGQGDYEQYF
>NA|NA|TRBJ1-5|TRBV19
TGTGCCAGTAGTATAGGGACTCAGTGGGATCAGCCCCAGCATTTT
CASSIGTQWDQPQHF
>NA|NA|TRBJ1-1|TRBV6-8
TGTGCCAGCAGTTACCGAACCCAGAACACTGAAGCTTTCTTT
CASSYRTQNTEAFF
>NA|TRBD2|TRBJ2-3|TRBV6-8
TGTGCCAGCAGCCGGGAGGACTCAGATACGCAGTATTTT
CASSREDSDTQYF
>NA|NA|TRBJ2-1|TRBV6-8
TGTGCCAGCAGTACCCGAGGCAATGAGCAGTTCTTC
CASSTRGNEQFF
>NA|TRBD2|TRBJ2-2|TRBV19
TGTGCCAGTAGTCCAGGGAGGGCCGGGGAGCTGTTTTTT
CASSPGRAGELFF
>NA|TRBD1|TRBJ2-7|TRBV7-8
TGTGCCAGCAGCGCGGGACAGGCGGGATCCTACGAGCAGTACTTC
CASSAGQAGSYEQYF
>NA|NA|TRBJ2-1|TRBV19
TGTGCCAGTAGTACTAAAAGGAACAATGAGCAGTTCTTC
CASSTKRNNEQFF
>NA|TRBD2|TRBJ2-1|TRBV6-8
TGTGCCAGCAGTTACCGTGAAGCGGGGGGCCCCGGCTCCTACAATGAGCAGTTCTTC
CASSYREAGGPGSYNEQFF
>few|TRBD1|TRBJ1-4|TRBV6-8
TGTGCCAGCAGTCCGGGACAGGGGGAAAGGGGTGAAAAACTGTTTTTT
CASSPGQGERGEKLFF
>NA|TRBD2|TRBJ2-3|TRBV23-1
TGCGCCAGCAGCCAAGATTGGGCGGGGGGGAACACAGATACGCAGTATTTT
CASSQDWAGGNTDTQYF
>NA|NA|TRBJ1-2|TRBV11-3
TGTGCCAGCAGCTTACCCGGGACAAGGAAGATAGGGGACTTC
CASSLPGTRKIGDF
>NA|NA|TRBJ1-3|TRBV28
TGTGCCAGCAGTTTAGATCAGGGCCTCTCTGGAAACACCATATATTTT
CASSLDQGLSGNTIYF
>NA|NA|TRBJ2-5|TRBV18
TGTGCCAGCTCACCATTGGGGTGGCAAGAGACCCAGTACTTC
CASSPLGWQETQYF
>NA|NA|TRBJ1-2|TRBV19
TGTGCCAGTAGTGTCCGGGACAAATATGGCTACACCTTC
CASSVRDKYGYTF
>NA|NA|TRBJ2-6|TRBV19
TGTGCCAGTAGTATATCCGGGGCCAACGTCCTGACTTTC
CASSISGANVLTF
>NA|NA|TRBJ1-1|TRBV18
TGTGCCAGCTCACGTGCAGGGGATACTGAAGCTTTCTTT
CASSRAGDTEAFF
>NA|NA|TRBJ1-3|TRBV5-1
TGCGCCAGCAGCCCAGACTACTCTGGAAACACCATATATTTT
CASSPDYSGNTIYF
>NA|NA|TRBJ1-1|TRBV15
TGTGCCACCAGCAGAGGGGGGGGATTCATGAACACTGAAGCTTTCTTT
CATSRGGGFMNTEAFF
>NA|NA|TRBJ2-7|TRBV7-1
TGTGCCAGCAGCGATGACCGGGACAACTACGAGCAGTACTTC
CASSDDRDNYEQYF
>NA|TRBD1|TRBJ1-6|TRBV6-8
TGTGCCAGCAGTTACTCGAGGACAGGGACGAGCTCCTATAATTCACCCCTCCACTTT
CASSYSRTGTSSYNSPLHF
>NA|NA|TRBJ2-7|TRBV28
TGTGCCAGCAGTTCGGGGCAGGGGTATGGTTACGAGCAGTACTTC
CASSSGQGYGYEQYF
>NA|NA|TRBJ1-2|TRBV4-1
TGCGCCAGCAGCCAAGAGCATTTATACGCGGATGGCTACACCTTC
CASSQEHLYADGYTF
>NA|NA|TRBJ1-1|TRBV11-3
TGTGCCAGCAGCCGCTCGGGCCTGGAGGTCACTGAAGCTTTCTTT
CASSRSGLEVTEAFF
>NA|NA|TRBJ2-2|TRBV11-3
TGTGCCAGCAGCTCCCAGGGTCAAAGAACCGGGGAGCTGTTTTTT
CASSSQGQRTGELFF
>NA|TRBD1|TRBJ1-5|TRBV6-1
TGTGCCAGCAGTGAAGGGACAGGGGCCAGGAATCAGCCCCAGCATTTT
CASSEGTGARNQPQHF
>NA|NA|TRBJ1-1|TRBV22-1
TGTGCCAGCACCCTAGGGGGGATGGCCACTGAAGCTTTCTTT
CASTLGGMATEAFF
>NA|NA|TRBJ1-6|TRBV6-8
TGTGCCAGCAGTTTACAGAGCTCCTATAATTCACCCCTCCACTTT
CASSLQSSYNSPLHF
>once|TRBD1|TRBJ1-4|TRBV28
TGTGCCAGCAGCCCCCGACAGGGGGCTAAGGCTGAAAAACTGTTTTTT
CASSPRQGAKAEKLFF
>once|NA|TRBJ1-3|TRBV5-1
TGCGCCAGCAGCTTGGGGGGACAAAACCCTGGAAACACCATATATTTT
CASSLGGQNPGNTIYF
>NA|TRBD1|TRBJ1-4|TRBV6-8
TGTGCCAGCAGCCGAAGGGACAGGGGGCGGGAAAAACTGTTTTTT
CASSRRDRGREKLFF
>NA|NA|TRBJ1-3|TRBV6-8
TGTGCCATCAGTGCCTTAGTCTCTGGAAACACCATATATTTT
CAISALVSGNTIYF
>NA|NA|TRBJ1-5|TRBV18
TGTGCCAGCTCACCGTATGGGGGGGATCAGCCCCAGCATTTT
CASSPYGGDQPQHF
>NA|NA|TRBJ1-2|TRBV7-1
TGTGCAAGTCGTGACCCCGGATCGGGACAAATTTATGGCTACACCTTC
CASRDPGSGQIYGYTF
>NA|NA|TRBJ2-7|TRBV7-7
TGTGCCAGCAGCTTAGGGAAGCCCCCCTACGAGCAGTACTTC
CASSLGKPPYEQYF
>NA|NA|TRBJ1-1|TRBV7-4
TGTGCCAGCGTGGAGGGGGAACGCACTGAAGCTTTCTTT
CASVEGERTEAFF
>NA|NA|TRBJ1-5|TRBV10-2
TGCGCCAGCTATCCGGGTGGCAATCAGCCCCAGCATTTT
CASYPGGNQPQHF
>NA|NA|TRBJ1-2|TRBV28
TGTGCCAGCAGCCCACGCCCCCAAGGGGGCTACACCTTC
CASSPRPQGGYTF
>NA|NA|TRBJ1-3|TRBV30
TGTGCCTGGAGTCGTACAGGAGGCTCTGGAAACACCATATATTTT
CAWSRTGGSGNTIYF
>NA|NA|TRBJ2-1|TRBV6-8
TGTGCCAGCAGTCCTCGACCGGTTGGGGGTAGCAATGAGCAGTTCTTC
CASSPRPVGGSNEQFF